A single sample is the source of the 28 T cell receptor beta chains below, sequenced in a study of Ad26.COV2.S vaccination and SARS-CoV-2 variants (dated by TCRdb to about 2021). Library preparation used the immunoSEQ multiplex PCR assay. This is the immuneACCESS table as TCRdb keeps it, with only in-frame sequences that have V and J called. A part of the clones is gone; compared with another copy, unresolved V genes explain less than half, and the rest is unexplained. For this sample the table gives some 190,000 clones, of which around nine tenths were detected only once. Of the sample, 4.5% to 7.5% is held by the ten largest clones. The time point label, read with the paper, signifies: individuals recovered from natural SARS-CoV-2 infection. The sequencing used peripheral blood, collected after recovery from COVID-19. These receptors originate from a human donor who had recovered from COVID-19.

The V and J genes are TRBV4-2 and TRBJ1-3, with 7 positions matching TRBD1. The length of the CDR3 is 15 residues. V shed 0 bases and J 5 bases; nucleotides not matched to a gene: 4. CDR1 LGHNA and CDR2 YNFKEQ come from the germline V gene. The DNA for the CDR3 is TGTGCCAGCAGCCAAGAAGGAGGGGGCAGAAACACCATATATTTT. Translation: CASSQEGGGRNTIYF.

V and J are TRBV3-1 (or the pseudogene TRBV3-2) and TRBJ1-6; no definite D call. The CDR3 is made up of 12 amino acids. Germline loops: CDR1 LGHDT, CDR2 YNNKEL (reference sequence). The V and J ends lost 2 bases and 4 bases respectively, with 0 bases between them. CDR3 protein: CASSQYNSPLHF. CDR3 sequence (DNA): TGTGCCAGCAGCCAATATAATTCACCCCTCCACTTT.

The chain couples TRBV24-1 to TRBJ2-2, with 8 bases fitting TRBD2. V lost 4 bases, J lost 6 bases, and 9 bases stayed unmatched. The CDR3 totals 16 residues. Per the germline V gene, CDR1 is KGHDR and CDR2 is SFDVKD. CDR3 in amino acids: CATSDPREGWAGELFF. CDR3 in DNA: TGTGCCACCAGTGACCCCCGGGAGGGATGGGCCGGGGAGCTGTTTTTT.

V gene TRBV2 combines with J gene TRBJ2-1; no clear D gene. CDR1 is SNHLY, CDR2 FYNNEI, per germline. Deletions cut 6 bases from V and 10 bases from J, with 13 bases between. The CDR3 consists of 12 residues. Written as DNA, the CDR3 is TGTGCCAGCAGACAACCAGGCCAGGAGCAGTTCTTC. It yields the protein CASRQPGQEQFF. Drawing the rest from reference TRBV2 and TRBJ2-1, the complete variable domain is EPEVTQTPSHQVTQMGQEVILRCVPISNHLYFYWYRQILGQKVEFLVSFYNNEISEKSEIFDDQFSVERPDGSNFTLKIRSTKLEDSAMYFCASRQPGQEQFFGPGTRLTVL.

The chain couples TRBV9 to TRBJ2-7; either TRBD1 or TRBD2 may supply D (6 bases each). The CDR3 has 15 amino acids. Germline CDR1 SGDLS, CDR2 YYNGEE. Trimming cost V 2 bases and J 4 bases, with 16 bases left between them. Here the CDR3 reads CASSVGGRDIYEQYF. The DNA for the CDR3 is TGTGCCAGCAGCGTGGGGGGCCGGGATATATACGAGCAGTACTTC.

This clone came up a few times. The V gene is TRBV18, the J gene TRBJ1-2; D uncertain. From germline, CDR1 is KGHSH and CDR2 LQKENI. V lost 2 bases and J 8 bases, leaving 9 bases between the germline ends. The CDR3 has 12 residues. In DNA form, the CDR3 reads TGTGCCAGCTCACCAGAAGGGATGGGCTACACCTTC. Translating gives CASSPEGMGYTF.

In DNA, the CDR3 is TGTGCCAGCAATTCGGCAGGCTCTGGGGCCAACGTCCTGACTTTC. Protein product: CASNSAGSGANVLTF. The rearrangement links TRBV5-4 to TRBJ2-6; D is uncertain. The V gene's germline CDR1 is SGHNT and CDR2 YYREEE (reference sequence). V lost 6 bases and J 0 bases, leaving 10 bases between the germline ends. This CDR3 is built from 15 residues.

V and J are TRBV11-1 and TRBJ2-5, with 14 bases lining up with TRBD2. This CDR3 has 16 residues. Germline V gene sequence: CDR1 SGHAT, CDR2 FQDESV (reference sequence). With 3 bases clipped from V and 6 bases from J, the junction kept 6 bases outside the gene matches. Here the CDR3 reads CASSLGTSGRLKTQYF. CDR3 DNA sequence: TGTGCCAGCAGCTTGGGGACTAGCGGGAGATTAAAGACCCAGTACTTC.

The chain links TRBV2 to TRBJ2-5, with 9 positions matching TRBD2. Germline V gene data show CDR1 as SNHLY and CDR2 as FYNNEI. The CDR3 is made up of 15 amino acids. V lost 8 bases and J lost 4; bases outside the gene matches: 11. CDR3: CASGSSGGRGETQYF. For the CDR3, the DNA is TGTGCCAGCGGCAGTAGCGGGGGAAGGGGAGAGACCCAGTACTTC.

This chain uses TRBV6-5 with TRBJ2-5; 8 nucleotides match TRBD1. V was clipped by 2 bases and J by 5 bases; unmatched bases: 7. The CDR3 runs 15 residues. Germline CDR1 MNHEY, CDR2 SVGAGI. This chain's CDR3 is CASSYTRGLFETQYF. The CDR3 bases are TGTGCCAGCAGTTACACCAGGGGGCTTTTTGAGACCCAGTACTTC.

The gene calls are TRBV2 and TRBJ1-1; D remains ambiguous. Germline CDR1 SNHLY, CDR2 FYNNEI. There are 13 residues in the CDR3. V gave up 2 bases and J gave up 4 bases, with 8 bases separating them. CDR3 protein: CASSESRGTEAFF. The CDR3 DNA follows: TGTGCCAGCAGTGAAAGCCGCGGCACTGAAGCTTTCTTT.

CDR3 sequence: CASSRDRGYEQYF. CDR3 bases: TGCGCCAGCAGCCGGGACAGGGGGTACGAGCAGTACTTC. The chain carries TRBV5-1 and TRBJ2-7, with 11 bases aligning to TRBD1. Germline assignment: CDR1 SGHRS and CDR2 YFSETQ. V lost 4 bases, J lost 4 bases, and 1 base stayed unmatched. This CDR3 is 13 amino acids long.

The chain joins TRBV6-5 to TRBJ2-7; TRBD2 aligns across 11 bases. Unmatched junction bases numbered 8, after V lost 8 bases and J lost 5 bases. Germline CDR1 and CDR2: MNHEY and SVGAGI. The CDR3 covers 14 residues. CDR3 sequence: CASGRTSGRNEQYF. In DNA, the CDR3 is TGTGCCAGCGGCCGGACTAGCGGGCGTAACGAGCAGTACTTC.

This clone was picked up a small number of times. The CDR3: CASSLGDGPPGYGYTF. CDR3 sequence (DNA): TGTGCCAGCAGCTTGGGGGACGGGCCTCCGGGTTATGGCTACACCTTC. The chain carries TRBV5-4 and TRBJ1-2; possible D gene TRBD1, 5 bases. Germline V gene data show CDR1 as SGHNT and CDR2 as YYREEE (reference sequence). The CDR3 runs 16 residues. V was trimmed by 0 bases and J by 5 bases, leaving 17 bases between them. Filled out from reference TRBV5-4 and TRBJ1-2, the complete variable domain reads ETGVTQSPTHLIKTRGQQVTLRCSSQSGHNTVSWYQQALGQGPQFIFQYYREEENGRGNFPPRFSGLQFPNYSSELNVNALELDDSALYLCASSLGDGPPGYGYTFGSGTRLTVV.

This clone was observed a few times. The chain carries TRBV7-3 and TRBJ2-5; maybe TRBD1 (6 bases). Germline V gene sequence: CDR1 SGHTA, CDR2 FQGTGA. CDR3 length: 14 amino acids. The V end was cut by 5 bases, the J end by 5 bases, with 15 bases between. CDR3 residues: CASSPPGAGETQYF. The CDR3 bases are TGTGCCAGCAGCCCCCCAGGGGCGGGTGAGACCCAGTACTTC.

The chain couples TRBV2 to TRBJ2-3, with D perhaps matching TRBD2 (6 bases). Germline CDR1 and CDR2: SNHLY and FYNNEI. This CDR3 has 14 amino acids. With 8 bases removed from V and 1 base from J, the gap between germline ends came to 13 bases. As DNA, the CDR3 is TGTGCCAGCCGCAACGGCGGGGGCACAGATACGCAGTATTTT. Translated, it gives CASRNGGGTDTQYF.

The chain carries TRBV15 and TRBJ2-3; D gene ambiguous. The V and J ends lost 0 bases and 4 bases respectively, with 8 bases between them. Per germline, CDR1 LNHNV and CDR2 YYDKDF (reference sequence). The CDR3 has 14 amino acids. In DNA, the CDR3 is TGTGCCACCAGCAGAGAACAATTGGCAGATACGCAGTATTTT. Translating it yields CATSREQLADTQYF.

The rearrangement joins TRBV11-3 to TRBJ2-7; 8 nucleotides match TRBD2. V lost 5 bases and J lost 3; bases outside the gene matches: 3. Looked up from germline, CDR1 is SGHNT and CDR2 is YENEEA. The CDR3 spans 13 residues. Here the CDR3 reads CASSPSGSYEQYF. The CDR3 nucleotides read TGTGCCAGCAGCCCGAGCGGGAGCTACGAGCAGTACTTC.

The chain recombines TRBV7-9 with TRBJ2-2, with TRBD1 matching over 7 bases. The ends lost 2 bases at V and 0 bases at J; junction bases unmatched: 9. Per germline, CDR1 SEHNR and CDR2 FQNEAQ (reference sequence). The CDR3 length is 18 residues. CDR3 DNA: TGTGCCAGCAGCTTATTCGGGACCGGGACAGCGAACACCGGGGAGCTGTTTTTT. Amino acids: CASSLFGTGTANTGELFF.

This clone was recorded once. In nucleotides, the CDR3 is TGTGCCTGGAGTCCCGGGTTCACTGAAGCTTTCTTT. This gives the protein CAWSPGFTEAFF. The chain recombines TRBV30 with TRBJ1-1; D remains ambiguous. The germline V gene has CDR1 GTSNPN and CDR2 SVGIG (reference sequence). This CDR3 has 12 amino acids. The V and J ends lost 2 bases and 4 bases respectively, with 8 bases between them.

V is TRBV27 and J is TRBJ2-7; 9 nucleotides align to TRBD1. The CDR3 consists of 15 residues. Germline V gene data show CDR1 as MNHEY and CDR2 as SMNVEV (reference sequence). The V and J ends lost 5 bases and 2 bases, in that order; junction bases with no gene match: 7. CDR3 DNA sequence: TGTGCCAGCAGTAGGACAGGGGTGGCTCCCTACGAGCAGTACTTC. Translating gives CASSRTGVAPYEQYF.

This chain links TRBV18 with TRBJ1-2, with D possibly being TRBD1 (6 bases). From germline, CDR1 is KGHSH and CDR2 LQKENI. The V gene lost 2 bases and the J gene lost 3 bases, with 13 bases spanning the gap. The CDR3 consists of 15 residues. The CDR3 region has the DNA TGTGCCAGCTCACCAAAACAGGGAGCTGACTATGGCTACACCTTC. It is translated as CASSPKQGADYGYTF.

In this sample, this clone turned up many times. The gene calls are TRBV19 and TRBJ1-2; D not certain. The CDR3 sequence is 13 residues long. Germline V lookup: CDR1 LNHDA, CDR2 SQIVND (reference sequence). The ends were cut back, 5 bases at V and 8 bases at J, with 15 bases in the middle. CDR3 sequence reads: CASSALPPQGYTF. The CDR3 DNA follows: TGTGCCAGTAGTGCCCTACCCCCCCAGGGCTACACCTTC. Filled out from reference TRBV19 and TRBJ1-2, the complete variable domain reads DGGITQSPKYLFRKEGQNVTLSCEQNLNHDAMYWYRQDPGQGLRLIYYSQIVNDFQKGDIAEGYSVSREKKESFPLTVTSAQKNPTAFYLCASSALPPQGYTFGSGTRLTVV.

The chain is built from TRBV28 and TRBJ1-1; D uncertain. The CDR3 spans 16 residues. Trimming left V 5 bases short and J 0 bases short, with 16 bases between. The germline CDR1 and CDR2 sequences are MDHEN and SYDVKM. The CDR3 sequence is CASSLPTTYLNTEAFF. The DNA for the CDR3 is TGTGCCAGCAGTCTCCCCACAACCTACTTGAACACTGAAGCTTTCTTT. Full variable domain (rest looked up from reference TRBV28 and TRBJ1-1): DVKVTQSSRYLVKRTGEKVFLECVQDMDHENMFWYRQDPGLGLRLIYFSYDVKMKEKGDIPEGYSVSREKKERFSLILESASTNQTSMYLCASSLPTTYLNTEAFFGQGTRLTVV.

The rearrangement joins TRBV28 to TRBJ1-2, with D unresolved. CDR1 and CDR2 (germline): MDHEN, SYDVKM. The CDR3 runs to 14 residues. V lost 2 bases, J lost 0 bases, and 7 bases lay in between. The CDR3 loop reads CASSLDGANYGYTF. DNA for the CDR3: TGTGCCAGCAGTTTAGATGGAGCTAACTATGGCTACACCTTC.

The chain couples TRBV5-4 to TRBJ2-5, with D perhaps matching TRBD1 or TRBD2 (5 bases each). Germline CDR1 is SGHNT and CDR2 is YYREEE (reference sequence). Trimming removed 3 bases at V and 1 base at J, with 7 bases between. The CDR3 sequence is 13 residues long. The CDR3, as DNA: TGTGCCAGCAGCTCCGGGACCCAAGAGACCCAGTACTTC. As protein: CASSSGTQETQYF.

The chain is built from TRBV5-4 and TRBJ1-4; no clear D. Germline CDR1 SGHNT, CDR2 YYREEE (reference sequence). The V and J ends lost 5 bases and 8 bases respectively, with 13 bases between them. The CDR3 spans 13 residues. DNA of the CDR3: TGTGCCAGCAGTCGGGGTGCAGAGGAAAAACTGTTTTTT. It yields the protein CASSRGAEEKLFF.

This rearrangement joins TRBV19 to TRBJ1-2; D possibly corresponds to TRBD1 (5 bases). The V end was cut by 7 bases, the J end by 4 bases, with 13 bases between. The CDR3 spans 13 residues. Germline assignment: CDR1 LNHDA and CDR2 SQIVND (reference sequence). The CDR3 sequence: CASMRDGVYGYTF. The CDR3 DNA reads TGTGCCAGTATGCGGGACGGGGTCTATGGCTACACCTTC.